This T cell receptor (beta chain) was recovered during a study of Graves' ophthalmopathy and Graves' hyperthyroidism. Hyperthyroidism was classified as stable if no ophthalmopathy occurred within 18 months of follow-up. The CDR3 has 14 amino acids. Trimming took off 2 bases at V and 5 bases at J, with 12 bases between the two ends. Germline-derived CDR1 and CDR2 are MNHEY and SVGEGT. As the template, RNA transcripts were used to amplify TCR beta CDR3 regions. First-round RT-PCR with HTBI primers preceded a second-round multiplex PCR. TCRdb re-analysed the multiplex PCR reads in MiXCR, keeping a single row per CDR3 protein. The sample carries just over 400,000 distinct CDR3 sequences, around 21% recorded once.

The specimen was peripheral blood. The origin of this receptor is a woman under 30 with stable Graves' hyperthyroidism. The V and J genes are TRBV6-2 or TRBV6-3 and TRBJ2-5, with D possibly being TRBD1 or TRBD2 (5 bases each). The CDR3 protein is CASSYGRDVETQYF. In DNA, the CDR3 is TGTGCCAGCAGTTACGGTAGGGACGTTGAGACCCAGTACTTC.